This T cell receptor (beta chain) is from a study of OX40 agonist ivuxolimab in advanced cancers. Study-level information: Ivuxolimab, an antibody that agonizes OX40 (CD134), was administered to the patients. Averaging 60 years in age, with a range of about 23 to 79, the cohort was approximately 84% male. Study-wide results and limits: Mean expanded clone counts were higher in CD8+ than CD4+ T cells.

Patients were ineligible given autoimmune disease history or systemic immunosuppression. The germline V gene has CDR1 LNHDA and CDR2 SQIVND (reference sequence). V lost 1 base to trimming and J lost 3 bases, with 9 bases between them. The CDR3 contains 14 residues. The method was immunoSEQ multiplex PCR; TCRdb's version includes in-frame clones alone and lacks a portion of them. This table holds nearly 70,000 clones, 75% to 90% found once. A word on this clone: Its antigen remains unknown. The same CDR3 can be traced to other DNA sequences in this sample.

The sequence was collected from an adult with an advanced solid tumor such as melanoma, head and neck, liver or kidney cancer. V gene TRBV19 combines with J gene TRBJ1-1, with D possibly TRBD1 on 5 matching bases. Specimen: CD4+ or CD8+ T cells sorted from blood, collected in a trial of the OX40 agonist ivuxolimab. The CDR3 loop is CASSIGGGHTEAFF. Here the CDR3 DNA reads TGTGCCAGTAGTATAGGGGGGGGACACACTGAAGCTTTCTTT. Variable domain in full (rest from reference TRBV19 and TRBJ1-1): DGGITQSPKYLFRKEGQNVTLSCEQNLNHDAMYWYRQDPGQGLRLIYYSQIVNDFQKGDIAEGYSVSREKKESFPLTVTSAQKNPTAFYLCASSIGGGHTEAFFGQGTRLTVV.